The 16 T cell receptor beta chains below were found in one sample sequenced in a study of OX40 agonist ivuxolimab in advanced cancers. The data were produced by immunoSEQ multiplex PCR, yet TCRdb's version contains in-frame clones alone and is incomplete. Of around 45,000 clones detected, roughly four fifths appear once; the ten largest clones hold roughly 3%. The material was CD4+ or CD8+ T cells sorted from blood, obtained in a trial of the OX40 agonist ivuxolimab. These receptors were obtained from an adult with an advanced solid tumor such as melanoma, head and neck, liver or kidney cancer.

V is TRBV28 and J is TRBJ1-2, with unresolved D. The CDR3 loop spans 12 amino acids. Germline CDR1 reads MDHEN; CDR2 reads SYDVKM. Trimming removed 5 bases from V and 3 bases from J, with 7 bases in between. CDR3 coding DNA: TGTGCCAGCAGTGACGTCTACTATGGCTACACCTTC. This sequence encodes CASSDVYYGYTF.

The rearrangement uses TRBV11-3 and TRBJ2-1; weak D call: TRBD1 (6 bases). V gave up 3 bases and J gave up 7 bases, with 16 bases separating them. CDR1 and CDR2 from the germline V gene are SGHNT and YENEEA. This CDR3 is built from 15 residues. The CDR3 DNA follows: TGTGCCAGCAGCTTGTACAGGGATCCGGCGAATGAGCAGTTCTTC. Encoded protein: CASSLYRDPANEQFF.

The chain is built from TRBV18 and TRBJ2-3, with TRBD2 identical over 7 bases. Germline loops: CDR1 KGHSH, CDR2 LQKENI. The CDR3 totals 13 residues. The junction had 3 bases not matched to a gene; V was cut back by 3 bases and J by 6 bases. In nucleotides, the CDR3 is TGTGCCAGCTCACCCCGTAGCGGGGATACGCAGTATTTT. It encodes CASSPRSGDTQYF.

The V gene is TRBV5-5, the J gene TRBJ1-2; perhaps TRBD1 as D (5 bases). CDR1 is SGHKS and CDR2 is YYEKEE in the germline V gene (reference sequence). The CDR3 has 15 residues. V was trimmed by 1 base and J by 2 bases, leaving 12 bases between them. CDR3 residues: CASSLNTGVNYGYTF. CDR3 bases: TGTGCCAGCAGCTTGAATACAGGTGTCAACTATGGCTACACCTTC. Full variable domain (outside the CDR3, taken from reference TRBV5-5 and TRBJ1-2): DAGVTQSPTHLIKTRGQQVTLRCSPISGHKSVSWYQQVLGQGPQFIFQYYEKEERGRGNFPDRFSARQFPNYSSELNVNALLLGDSALYLCASSLNTGVNYGYTFGSGTRLTVV.

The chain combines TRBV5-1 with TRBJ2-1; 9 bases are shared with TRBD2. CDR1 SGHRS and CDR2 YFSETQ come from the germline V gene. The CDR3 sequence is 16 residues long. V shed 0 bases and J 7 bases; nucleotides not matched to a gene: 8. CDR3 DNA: TGCGCCAGCAGCTTGGTTAGCGGGAGCGGTTATAATGAGCAGTTCTTC. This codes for CASSLVSGSGYNEQFF.

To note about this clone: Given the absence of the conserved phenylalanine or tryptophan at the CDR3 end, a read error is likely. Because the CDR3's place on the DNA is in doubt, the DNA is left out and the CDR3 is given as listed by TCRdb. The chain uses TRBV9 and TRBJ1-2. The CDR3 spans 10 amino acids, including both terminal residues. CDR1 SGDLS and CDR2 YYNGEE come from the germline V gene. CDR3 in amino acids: CASSVGVAKR.

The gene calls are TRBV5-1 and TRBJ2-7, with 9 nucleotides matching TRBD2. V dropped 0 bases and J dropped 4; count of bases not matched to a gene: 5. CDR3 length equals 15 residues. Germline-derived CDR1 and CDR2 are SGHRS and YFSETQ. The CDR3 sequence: CASSLAGGRAYEQYF. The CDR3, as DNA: TGCGCCAGCAGCTTGGCGGGCGGGAGGGCTTACGAGCAGTACTTC.

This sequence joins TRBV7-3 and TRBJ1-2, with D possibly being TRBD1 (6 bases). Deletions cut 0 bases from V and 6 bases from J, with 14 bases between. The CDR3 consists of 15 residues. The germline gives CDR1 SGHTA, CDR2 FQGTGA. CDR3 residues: CASSLTATGWNGYTF. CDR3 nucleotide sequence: TGTGCCAGCAGCTTAACCGCGACAGGATGGAATGGCTACACCTTC.

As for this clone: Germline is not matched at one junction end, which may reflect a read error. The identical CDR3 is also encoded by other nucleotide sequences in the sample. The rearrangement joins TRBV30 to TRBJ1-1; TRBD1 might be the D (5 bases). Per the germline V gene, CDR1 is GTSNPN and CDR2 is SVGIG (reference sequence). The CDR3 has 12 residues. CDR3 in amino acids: CAWSVGVTEAFF. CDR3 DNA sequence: TGTGCCTGGAGTGTAGGGGTTACTGAAGCCTTCTTT.

The CDR3 sequence: CASSQASGVSPLHF. CDR3 sequence (DNA): TGCGCCAGCAGCCAAGCCTCGGGAGTTTCACCCCTCCACTTT. The chain joins TRBV4-1 to TRBJ1-6; D call uncertain. This CDR3 spans 14 amino acids. V lost 1 base and J 9 bases, leaving 10 bases between the germline ends. The germline V gene has CDR1 MGHRA and CDR2 YSYEKL.

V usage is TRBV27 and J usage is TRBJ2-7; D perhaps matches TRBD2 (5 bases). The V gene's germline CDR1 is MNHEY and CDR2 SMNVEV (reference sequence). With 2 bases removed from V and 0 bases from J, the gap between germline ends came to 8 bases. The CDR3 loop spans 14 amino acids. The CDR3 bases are TGTGCCAGCAGTTTAAATCGGGGCTCCTACGAGCAGTACTTC. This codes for CASSLNRGSYEQYF.

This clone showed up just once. As DNA, the CDR3 is TGCAGCGCCATCGGGACAGGGTATAATGAGCAGTTCTTC. Translated: CSAIGTGYNEQFF. V and J are TRBV29-1 and TRBJ2-1; 9 nucleotides line up with TRBD1. The germline V gene has CDR1 SQVTM and CDR2 ANQGSEA. The J segment lost 7 bases and the V segment lost 7 bases, leaving 8 bases of the junction unmatched. CDR3 length: 13 residues.

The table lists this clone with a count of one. The CDR3 DNA follows: TGCGCCAGCACCCCTAGCGGTACCCACAATGAGCAGTTCTTC. Its protein product is CASTPSGTHNEQFF. The gene calls are TRBV5-1 and TRBJ2-1, with 7 bases identical to TRBD2. The junction had 8 bases not matched to a gene; V was cut back by 6 bases and J by 5 bases. The CDR3 runs to 14 residues. Germline lookup yields CDR1 SGHRS and CDR2 YFSETQ.

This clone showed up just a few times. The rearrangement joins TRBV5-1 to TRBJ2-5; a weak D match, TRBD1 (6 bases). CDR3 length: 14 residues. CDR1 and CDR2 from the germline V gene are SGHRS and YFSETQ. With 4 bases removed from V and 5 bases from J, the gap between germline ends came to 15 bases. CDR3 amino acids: CASSIQGSHETQYF. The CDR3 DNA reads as TGCGCCAGCAGCATACAGGGTTCCCATGAGACCCAGTACTTC.

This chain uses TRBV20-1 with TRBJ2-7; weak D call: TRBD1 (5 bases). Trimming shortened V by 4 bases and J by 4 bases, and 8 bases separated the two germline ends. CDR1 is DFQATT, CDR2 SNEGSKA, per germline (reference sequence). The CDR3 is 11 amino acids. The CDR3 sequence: CSAIKGYEQYF. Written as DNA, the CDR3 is TGCAGTGCTATCAAGGGGTACGAGCAGTACTTC.

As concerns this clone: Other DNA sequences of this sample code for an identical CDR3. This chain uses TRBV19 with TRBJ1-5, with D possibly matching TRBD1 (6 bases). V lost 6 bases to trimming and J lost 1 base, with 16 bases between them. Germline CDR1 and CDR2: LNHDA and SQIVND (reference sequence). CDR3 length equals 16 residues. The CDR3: CASSGQGIGSNQPQHF. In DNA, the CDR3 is TGTGCCAGTAGCGGTCAGGGGATAGGAAGCAATCAGCCCCAGCATTTT. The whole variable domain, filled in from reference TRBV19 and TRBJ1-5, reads DGGITQSPKYLFRKEGQNVTLSCEQNLNHDAMYWYRQDPGQGLRLIYYSQIVNDFQKGDIAEGYSVSREKKESFPLTVTSAQKNPTAFYLCASSGQGIGSNQPQHFGDGTRLSIL.